Below are 18 T cell receptor beta chains sequenced from a single sample in a study of blood T cell repertoires in COVID-19. Measured with immunoSEQ multiplex PCR; TCRdb has only the in-frame clones, and not every one. The profile shows 200,000 to 300,000 clones, around nine tenths of them singletons. Specimen: peripheral blood. The receptors were sampled from a man between 40 and 49 years old who had recovered from COVID-19.

This sequence joins TRBV30 and TRBJ1-2; TRBD1 aligns across 8 bases. This CDR3 has 12 residues. Per the germline V gene, CDR1 is GTSNPN and CDR2 is SVGIG (reference sequence). The CDR3 coding sequence is TGTGCTCATGGGCAGGGGGCCTGGGGCTACACCTTC. Translating gives CAHGQGAWGYTF.

This chain uses TRBV5-5 with TRBJ1-1; TRBD1 agrees at 8 bases. The CDR3 is 15 amino acids. Per germline, CDR1 SGHKS and CDR2 YYEKEE (reference sequence). The trim removed 5 bases at V and 5 bases at J, leaving 11 bases unmatched. Here the CDR3 DNA reads TGTGCCAGCAGAGCTCAAACAGGGGGAAGTACTGAAGCTTTCTTT. This gives the protein CASRAQTGGSTEAFF.

The chain recombines TRBV7-2 with TRBJ2-2; TRBD2 matches 9 bases. CDR1 and CDR2 from the germline V gene are SGHTA and FQGNSA. The CDR3 extends over 17 amino acids. V lost 3 bases, J lost 0 bases, and 5 bases stayed unmatched. The CDR3 coding sequence is TGTGCCAGCAGCTTCTTAGCGGGGGCCCCGAACACCGGGGAGCTGTTTTTT. It is translated as CASSFLAGAPNTGELFF.

This clone came up once. The gene calls are TRBV15 and TRBJ2-3; 10 nucleotides line up with TRBD1. The CDR3 has 14 residues. Germline V gene lookup returns CDR1 LNHNV and CDR2 YYDKDF (reference sequence). V shed 5 bases and J 3 bases; nucleotides not matched to a gene: 2. The CDR3: CATSGQGGTDTQYF. The CDR3 DNA reads TGTGCCACCAGCGGACAGGGGGGGACAGATACGCAGTATTTT.

J is TRBJ2-3 and V is TRBV27; maybe TRBD2 (5 bases). CDR1 and CDR2 from the germline V gene are MNHEY and SMNVEV (reference sequence). The CDR3 contains 19 residues. Deletions cut 4 bases from V and 1 base from J, with 24 bases between. CDR3 bases: TGTGCCAGCAGTTCCAGGCCCCCGGGGAGACAATTCGGCACAGATACGCAGTATTTT. Encoded protein: CASSSRPPGRQFGTDTQYF.

This chain uses TRBV19 with TRBJ1-2; the D gene is possibly TRBD1 (6 bases). Germline-derived CDR1 and CDR2 are LNHDA and SQIVND (reference sequence). V dropped 7 bases and J dropped 1 base, with 13 bases sitting between them. The CDR3 spans 14 residues. The CDR3 is CASNMDRLNYGYTF. The CDR3 coding sequence is TGTGCCAGTAACATGGACAGACTTAACTATGGCTACACCTTC.

This sequence joins TRBV7-6 and TRBJ2-3; 12 bases match TRBD2. Germline CDR1 is SGHVS and CDR2 is FNYEAQ. The CDR3 is 16 residues long. V was clipped by 0 bases and J by 9 bases; unmatched bases: 7. DNA for the CDR3: TGTGCCAGCAGCTTAGCGGGACTAGCGGGTCCTAAGACGCAGTATTTT. Translating gives CASSLAGLAGPKTQYF.

The CDR3 region has the DNA TGTGCCAGCAGCTTGGACGGGGAGACCCAGTACTTC. Translation gives CASSLDGETQYF. This chain uses TRBV5-4 with TRBJ2-5, with D unclear. CDR3 size: 12 residues. Trimming took off 0 bases at V and 5 bases at J, with 5 bases between the two ends. Germline V CDR1 and CDR2: SGHNT, YYREEE (reference sequence).

The gene calls are TRBV5-6 and TRBJ2-3, with TRBD2 matching over 14 bases. Looked up from germline, CDR1 is SGHDT and CDR2 is YYEEEE. The CDR3 spans 17 residues. After removal of 3 bases from V and 7 bases from J, the junction contained 10 bases not matched to a gene. The CDR3, as DNA: TGTGCCAGCAGCTACGACCCGGGACTAGCGGGAGTAAATACGCAGTATTTT. It specifies CASSYDPGLAGVNTQYF. Supplemented by reference TRBV5-6 and TRBJ2-3, the full variable domain reads DAGVTQSPTHLIKTRGQQVTLRCSPKSGHDTVSWYQQALGQGPQFIFQYYEEEERQRGNFPDRFSGHQFPNYSSELNVNALLLGDSALYLCASSYDPGLAGVNTQYFGPGTRLTVL.

The chain couples TRBV10-3 to TRBJ1-2; D not certain. Germline CDR1 ENHRY, CDR2 SYGVKD. The V end lost 2 bases, the J end lost 2 bases, and 9 bases lay between the germline ends. The CDR3 spans 14 residues. As DNA, the CDR3 is TGTGCCATCAGTGAGGTCGGGAGGAACTATGGCTACACCTTC. Protein sequence: CAISEVGRNYGYTF.

The rearrangement uses TRBV5-4 and TRBJ2-6; 8 bases are shared with TRBD2. CDR1 SGHNT and CDR2 YYREEE come from the germline V gene (reference sequence). With 3 bases clipped from V and 2 bases from J, the junction kept 4 bases outside the gene matches. The CDR3 extends over 16 amino acids. The CDR3 nucleotides are TGTGCCAGCAGCTCGGGGGGGGAGGCTGGGGCCAACGTCCTGACTTTC. This translates into CASSSGGEAGANVLTF.

The chain is built from TRBV6-5 and TRBJ2-2; 8 bases map to TRBD1. Trimming took 10 bases from V and 4 from J; bases not matched to a gene: 5. CDR1 and CDR2 from the germline V gene are MNHEY and SVGAGI. The CDR3 runs 13 residues. The CDR3 nucleotides read TGTGCCACCGGACAGGGAGGCACCGGGGAGCTGTTTTTT. This encodes CATGQGGTGELFF.

This chain uses TRBV6-5 with TRBJ1-2, with 9 bases lining up with TRBD1. The V and J ends lost 6 bases and 7 bases, in that order; junction bases with no gene match: 6. CDR3 size: 13 residues. The germline CDR1 and CDR2 sequences are MNHEY and SVGAGI. CDR3 nucleotide sequence: TGTGCCAGCAGGGGGGACAGGGCGAGTGGCTACACCTTC. The encoded protein is CASRGDRASGYTF.

The V call is TRBV7-9, the J call TRBJ2-1, with 10 bases lining up with TRBD1. With V trimmed by 3 bases and J by 5 bases, 16 bases remained unmatched. The CDR3 has 19 amino acids. Germline V gene data show CDR1 as SEHNR and CDR2 as FQNEAQ (reference sequence). The CDR3 is CASSFKLKGTGERNNEQFF. The CDR3 DNA reads TGTGCCAGCAGCTTCAAACTTAAGGGGACAGGGGAACGCAACAATGAGCAGTTCTTC. The whole variable domain, remainder taken from reference TRBV7-9 and TRBJ2-1, is DTGVSQNPRHKITKRGQNVTFRCDPISEHNRLYWYRQTLGQGPEFLTYFQNEAQLEKSRLLSDRFSAERPKGSFSTLEIQRTEQGDSAMYLCASSFKLKGTGERNNEQFFGPGTRLTVL.

The chain joins TRBV5-1 to TRBJ1-1; a possible D gene is TRBD1 (5 bases). Trimming took off 6 bases at V and 1 base at J, with 19 bases between the two ends. Looked up from germline, CDR1 is SGHRS and CDR2 is YFSETQ. The CDR3 loop spans 16 amino acids. The CDR3 coding sequence is TGCGCCAGCAAGCAGTTTGCACTGGACAAGAACACTGAAGCTTTCTTT. Translation gives CASKQFALDKNTEAFF.

V is TRBV12-3 or TRBV12-4 and J is TRBJ1-6; D possibly corresponds to TRBD1 (5 bases). V lost 6 bases to trimming and J lost 9 bases, with 9 bases between them. The CDR3 has 12 amino acids. The CDR3 sequence: CASSTQGSPLHF. The CDR3 DNA sequence: TGTGCCAGCAGCACGCAGGGTTCACCCCTCCACTTT.

V gene TRBV5-1 combines with J gene TRBJ2-5; 8 bases are shared with TRBD2. Germline values: CDR1 SGHRS, CDR2 YFSETQ. V trimming: 0 bases; J trimming: 5 bases; junction bases outside the gene matches: 9. The CDR3 extends over 16 amino acids. CDR3 bases: TGCGCCAGCAGCTTGGGTGGCGGGGGGCTGTCGGAGACCCAGTACTTC. This gives the protein CASSLGGGGLSETQYF. The whole variable domain, filled in from reference TRBV5-1 and TRBJ2-5, reads KAGVTQTPRYLIKTRGQQVTLSCSPISGHRSVSWYQQTPGQGLQFLFEYFSETQRNKGNFPGRFSGRQFSNSRSEMNVSTLELGDSALYLCASSLGGGGLSETQYFGPGTRLLVL.

The chain carries TRBV25-1 and TRBJ2-1; possibly TRBD2 for D (5 bases). The ends were cut back, 11 bases at V and 0 bases at J, with 14 bases in the middle. Germline loops: CDR1 MGHDK, CDR2 SYGVNS. This CDR3 region has 14 residues. DNA of the CDR3: TGTGCCTCCGGACTCTTCAGCTCCTACAATGAGCAGTTCTTC. It is translated as CASGLFSSYNEQFF.